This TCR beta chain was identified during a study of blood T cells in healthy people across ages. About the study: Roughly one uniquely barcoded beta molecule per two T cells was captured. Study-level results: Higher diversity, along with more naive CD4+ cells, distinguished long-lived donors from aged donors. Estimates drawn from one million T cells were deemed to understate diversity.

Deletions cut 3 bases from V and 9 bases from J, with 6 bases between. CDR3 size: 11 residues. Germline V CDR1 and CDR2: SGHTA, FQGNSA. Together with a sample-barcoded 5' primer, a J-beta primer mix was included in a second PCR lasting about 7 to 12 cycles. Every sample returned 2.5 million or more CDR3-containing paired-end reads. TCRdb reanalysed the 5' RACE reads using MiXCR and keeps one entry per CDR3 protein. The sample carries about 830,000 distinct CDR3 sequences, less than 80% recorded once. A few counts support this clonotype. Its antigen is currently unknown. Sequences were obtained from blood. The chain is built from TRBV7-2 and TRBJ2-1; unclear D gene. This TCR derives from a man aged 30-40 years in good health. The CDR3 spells CASSFYREQFF. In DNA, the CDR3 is TGTGCCAGCAGCTTTTATCGTGAGCAGTTCTTC.